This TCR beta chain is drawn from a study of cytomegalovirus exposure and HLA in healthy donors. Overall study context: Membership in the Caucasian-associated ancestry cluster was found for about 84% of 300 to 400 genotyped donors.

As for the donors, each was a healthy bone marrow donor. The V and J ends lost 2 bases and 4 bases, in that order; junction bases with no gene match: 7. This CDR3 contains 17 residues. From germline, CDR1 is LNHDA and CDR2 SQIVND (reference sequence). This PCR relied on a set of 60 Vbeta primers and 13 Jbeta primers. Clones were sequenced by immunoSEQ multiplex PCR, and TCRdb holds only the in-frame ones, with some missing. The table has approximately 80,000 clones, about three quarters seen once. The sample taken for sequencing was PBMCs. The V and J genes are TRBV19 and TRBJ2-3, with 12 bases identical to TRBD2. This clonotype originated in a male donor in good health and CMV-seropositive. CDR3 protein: CASSIRLAGVGADTQYF. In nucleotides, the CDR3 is TGTGCCAGTAGTATAAGACTAGCGGGAGTTGGCGCAGATACGCAGTATTTT.